The 20 T cell receptor delta chains in this list originate from one sample, sequenced in a study of γδ T cells in repeated Plasmodium falciparum infection. TCRdb made new clone calls on the multiplex PCR reads using CATT. Of 53,000 or so delta-chain clones listed, roughly 2% are singletons. Gammadelta T cells were flow-sorted from PBMC into Vgamma9/Vdelta2+ and Vdelta2-negative populations for bulk analysis. Sample: gamma-delta T cells from blood. Every receptor here comes from a pool of human donors (malaria-infected and uninfected, not separated).

This clone was counted a few times. This DNA's translation and the protein TCRdb lists, from a much larger clone, do not match at residue 10, likely due to a read error; the protein shown is translated from the DNA. The J gene is TRDJ1, the V gene TRDV1; D call uncertain. Here the J gene came from matching the DNA to germline, since TCRdb omits it. Germline V CDR1 and CDR2: TSWWSYY, QGS. The V and J ends lost 4 bases and 8 bases respectively, with 17 bases between them. CDR3 length: 14 residues. The CDR3 region is CALGVASPSSKLIF. The CDR3 DNA reads TGTGCTCTTGGGGTAGCCTCCCCAAGCAGCAAACTCATCTTT.

This clone has only a few counts. TCRdb's protein for this DNA is that of a much larger clone and differs from the translation at residue 15, likely a read error; the protein shown is the DNA translation. The chain links TRDV1 to TRDJ2, with TRDD3 identical over 10 bases. The J gene, left out of TCRdb, was set here by checking the DNA against germline. This CDR3 is 20 amino acids long. V lost 3 bases, J lost 6 bases, and 19 bases stayed unmatched. Germline V gene sequence: CDR1 TSWWSYY, CDR2 QGS. CDR3 sequence: CALGETLTSTGGLRSAQLFF. The DNA for the CDR3 is TGTGCTCTTGGGGAGACCTTAACCAGTACTGGGGGATTAAGGTCAGCACAACTCTTCTTT.

This clone appeared a few times. This DNA's translation differs at residue 18 from TCRdb's protein, which comes from a much larger clone; a read error is likely, and the protein shown is translated from the DNA. The V segment is TRAV38-2/DV8, and no J call was made; the table's D gene call, TRDD3, was not cross checked with the DNA. In germline, CDR1 is TSESDYY, CDR2 QEAYKQQN. The CDR3 extends over 19 amino acids. The CDR3 DNA reads TGTGCTTATAGGAGCGGGCTGGGGGATACCTTTTCGTACACCGATAAACTCACCTTT. The encoded protein is CAYRSGLGDTFSYTDKLTF.

This clone was seen a handful of times. TCRdb pairs this DNA with a much larger clone's protein that differs at residue 9, likely a read error; the protein shown was translated from the DNA. The chain has TRDV1 and TRDJ1; D possibly corresponds to TRDD3 (5 bases). The J gene comes from matching the DNA to germline here; TCRdb lacks it. CDR3 length: 14 residues. V lost 1 base to trimming and J lost 6 bases, with 12 bases between them. Germline V CDR1 and CDR2: TSWWSYY, QGS. Here the CDR3 reads CALGERGPAYKLIF. The CDR3 nucleotides read TGTGCTCTTGGGGAACGGGGGCCCGCCTATAAACTCATCTTT.

The V gene is listed as TRDV2; no J gene was called; the D call of TRDD3 is as the table states it, not checked on the DNA. The CDR3 spans 15 residues. Per the germline V gene, CDR1 is GEAIGNYY and CDR2 is EKD. This CDR3 reads CACDTPWVGDRNLIF. DNA for the CDR3: TGTGCCTGTGACACCCCATGGGTGGGGGACCGTAACCTCATCTTT.

Concerning this clone: TCRdb's entry gives the protein of a much larger clone, which mismatches this DNA's translation at residue 16, likely from a read error; the protein reported here is translated from the DNA. There is no J gene call, but TRDV2 is given as the V gene; the table's D call TRDD3 went unverified against the DNA. The CDR3 totals 17 residues. Germline V gene sequence: CDR1 GEAIGNYY, CDR2 EKD. In nucleotides, the CDR3 is TGTGCCTGTGACGCCCTACGCGGACTGGGGTACACCGATAAACTCACCTTT. Protein sequence: CACDALRGLGYTDKLTF.

This clone was detected many times. The protein in TCRdb stems from a much larger clone and differs at residue 14 from this DNA's translation, likely a read error; here the protein is translated from the DNA. The V and J genes are TRDV1 and TRDJ1, with TRDD2 as a possible D gene (7 bases). TCRdb records no J gene; here it was assigned by comparing the DNA to germline. Trimming removed 1 base from V and 0 bases from J, with 39 bases in between. The CDR3 is made up of 25 amino acids. Germline V gene lookup returns CDR1 TSWWSYY and CDR2 QGS. The CDR3 sequence is CALGEPHFLRGSLCWGASYTDKLIF. The CDR3 coding sequence is TGTGCTCTTGGGGAACCTCATTTCCTACGGGGTTCGTTATGCTGGGGAGCCTCCTACACCGATAAACTCATCTTT.

The table lists this clone with a few counts. For this DNA, TCRdb reports the protein of a much larger clone, which diverges at residue 3, most likely from a read error; the protein presented here is translated directly from the DNA. The chain couples TRDV2 to TRDJ1; D is undetermined. In the absence of a J gene in TCRdb, the DNA was matched to germline to assign it here. The V end was cut by 3 bases, the J end by 9 bases, with 19 bases between. Germline V gene lookup returns CDR1 GEAIGNYY and CDR2 EKD. The CDR3 runs 14 residues. The CDR3 protein is CACDLSRPSRQLIF. The CDR3 region has the DNA TGTGCCTGTGACCTCTCGAGGCCCTCAAGGCAACTCATCTTT.

Remarks on this clone: The protein that TCRdb holds for this DNA derives from a much larger clone and differs from the translated DNA at residue 14, which likely indicates a read error; the protein shown here is translated from the DNA. CDR3 residues: CALGVPFLRRGWGIRYTDKLIF. The CDR3 DNA reads TGTGCTCTTGGGGTTCCCTTCCTCCGTCGGGGCTGGGGGATCCGATACACCGATAAACTCATCTTT. The chain uses TRDV1 and TRDJ1, with 9 bases identical to TRDD3. The V gene's germline CDR1 is TSWWSYY and CDR2 QGS. The V gene end was trimmed by 4 bases and the J gene end by 0 bases; junction bases not matched to a gene: 24. The CDR3 length is 22 residues.

This clone was recorded a few times. TCRdb shows a much larger clone's protein in place of this DNA's translation, and the two differ at residue 4, likely through a read error; the protein shown is translated from the DNA. The CDR3 DNA reads as TGTGCTCTTGAGGAAGTTATTTCTATTCTATTATCTGGGGGAGTCGATCCCATTACCTACACCGATAAACTCATCTTT. This sequence encodes CALEEVISILLSGGVDPITYTDKLIF. The chain couples TRDV1 to TRDJ1; 8 bases align to TRDD3. The J gene, not given by TCRdb, was assigned here from a germline match of the nucleotide sequence. This CDR3 is 26 amino acids long. From germline, CDR1 is TSWWSYY and CDR2 QGS.

Only a few counts were recorded for this clone. TCRdb's protein, taken from a much larger clone, differs from this DNA's translation at residue 6, likely owing to a read error; the protein displayed comes from the DNA. The CDR3 region is CALGEVLDLYWAPPRGTDKLIF. DNA for the CDR3: TGTGCTCTTGGGGAAGTCCTGGATTTGTACTGGGCCCCACCACGGGGTACCGATAAACTCATCTTT. The chain links TRDV1 to TRDJ1; a weak D match, TRDD3 (6 bases). The J gene is absent in TCRdb and was assigned here via DNA matching to germline. This CDR3 comprises 22 residues. CDR1 is TSWWSYY, CDR2 QGS, per germline. V lost 2 bases and J lost 2, with 33 bases in between.

A note on this clone: This likely came from a read error, as a far larger clone is one base away. The same CDR3 can be traced to other DNA sequences in this sample. This chain links TRAV38-2/DV8 with TRDJ1; 8 bases fit TRDD3. From germline, CDR1 is TSESDYY and CDR2 QEAYKQQN. This CDR3 has 20 amino acids. The DNA of the CDR3 is TGTGCTTATAGGAGCTTCTACTTCCCCTGGGGATACTTGTACACCGATAAACTAATCTTT. It specifies CAYRSFYFPWGYLYTDKLIF.

Worth noting for this clone: The mismatch at residue 12 between this DNA's translation and the TCRdb protein of a much larger clone likely reflects a read error; the protein shown is translated from the DNA. The chain uses TRDV3 and TRDJ1, with TRDD3 matching 9 bases. TCRdb leaves out the J gene; it was filled in here by matching the DNA to germline. From germline, CDR1 is TVYSNPD and CDR2 GDNSRS (reference sequence). V lost 5 bases, J lost 5 bases, and 33 bases stayed unmatched. The CDR3 spans 21 residues. The CDR3 reads CATYLPSLYWGTRGFFDKLIF. CDR3 sequence (DNA): TGTGCCACCTACCTTCCTTCTCTCTACTGGGGGACACGCGGTTTTTTTGATAAACTCATCTTT.

This clone was picked up many times. The genes are TRDV1 and TRDJ2; 10 bases line up with TRDD3. The CDR3 contains 24 residues. Germline V CDR1 and CDR2: TSWWSYY, QGS. The V segment lost 2 bases and the J segment 6 bases; nucleotides outside the gene matches: 30. CDR3 sequence (DNA): TGTGCTCTTGGGGAAAGGGGATTTACTTCCTATAGTGGGGGATACTCAAACTTCGCAGCACAACTCTTCTTT. This codes for CALGERGFTSYSGGYSNFAAQLFF.

Concerning this clone itself: TCRdb records a much larger clone's protein for this DNA, with a difference at residue 9 that likely arises from a read error; the protein given is the translation of the DNA. The chain has TRDV1 and TRDJ1; TRDD3 matches 13 bases. Since TCRdb gives no J gene, matching the DNA to germline was used here to assign it. After removal of 1 base from V and 0 bases from J, the junction contained 20 bases not matched to a gene. Germline CDR1 and CDR2: TSWWSYY and QGS. The CDR3 has 23 amino acids. The CDR3: CALGERALSQGLGDTKYTDKLIF. CDR3 bases: TGTGCTCTTGGGGAACGAGCCCTTTCCCAAGGACTGGGGGATACGAAGTACACCGATAAACTCATCTTT.

About this clone itself: This likely traces to a read error, being one base from a far larger clone. This same CDR3 is encoded by further DNA sequences in the sample. No J gene call was made, and the V gene is TRDV1; the D call of TRDD3 is as the table states it, not checked on the DNA. The length of the CDR3 is 21 residues. Germline V lookup: CDR1 TSWWSYY, CDR2 QGS. The CDR3 DNA sequence: TGTGCTCTTGGGGAACTTCAATTCCTACGATGGGGGGTCCCTTTGACAGCACAGCTCTTCTTT. Translating gives CALGELQFLRWGVPLTAQLFF.

This clone has only a few counts. The chain employs TRDV1 and TRDJ1; D is uncertain. V lost 1 base and J 8 bases, leaving 8 bases between the germline ends. The CDR3 covers 12 residues. Germline V gene lookup returns CDR1 TSWWSYY and CDR2 QGS. The CDR3 protein is CALGERTRKLIF. The CDR3 DNA follows: TGTGCTCTTGGGGAACGTACCCGCAAACTCATCTTT.

This clone was seen a handful of times. The likely explanation is a read error, given a far larger clone one base away. Other DNA sequences in this sample translate to the same CDR3. V gene TRDV1 combines with J gene TRDJ2, with D perhaps TRDD3 (5 bases). The J gene comes from matching the DNA to germline here; TCRdb lacks it. CDR3 length: 14 amino acids. Germline lookup yields CDR1 TSWWSYY and CDR2 QGS. CDR3 sequence reads: CALGARLRRAQLFF. CDR3 nucleotides: TGTGCCCTTGGGGCCCGACTCCGGAGAGCACAACTCTTCTTT.

This clone was counted between two and nine times. The translation of this DNA and the TCRdb protein of a much larger clone differ at residue 13, probably owing to a read error; the protein shown here is translated from the DNA. The chain carries TRDV2 and TRDJ1; 12 bases line up with TRDD3. The CDR3 is made up of 21 amino acids. Per germline, CDR1 GEAIGNYY and CDR2 EKD. Unmatched junction bases numbered 17, after V lost 1 base and J lost 0 bases. Here the CDR3 DNA reads TGTGCCTGTGACACTCTTTTACTGGGGGATACTGACATCGACAACACCGATAAACTCATCTTT. Translated: CACDTLLLGDTDIDNTDKLIF.

This clone was recorded many times. A read error is the likely source, as a far larger clone sits one nucleotide away. Other DNA variants within this sample encode the same CDR3. The chain joins TRDV1 to TRDJ1, with TRDD3 as a possible D gene (6 bases). Germline CDR1 TSWWSYY, CDR2 QGS. This CDR3 has 21 amino acids. The CDR3 is CALGRFLLGLGMPHQHIGLIF. CDR3 nucleotides: TGTGCCCTTGGGAGGTTTCTCTTAGGGCTGGGGATGCCCCATCAGCATATCGGACTCATCTTT.